Shown below are 32 T cell receptor beta chains from a single sample sequenced in a study of T cell repertoires in cytomegalovirus infection. TCRdb ran MiXCR on the reads and lists one entry per CDR3 protein. The sample includes around 350,000 distinct CDR3 sequences, around 18% of them seen just once. The source material was PBMCs. Source of these receptors: a human donor in good health (CMV status not recorded). Some clones in this sample may be carry-over from other donors' samples.

This clonotype was counted a single time. The V gene is TRBV4-2, the J gene TRBJ2-1; tentatively, D is TRBD1 (7 bases). The CDR3 totals 16 residues. Between the trimmed V and J ends, which lost 0 bases and 10 bases, there was a span of 19 bases. CDR1 and CDR2 from the germline V gene are LGHNA and YNFKEQ. CDR3 loop: CASSQEVDRTNREQFF. As DNA, the CDR3 is TGTGCCAGCAGCCAAGAGGTGGACAGGACTAATCGAGAGCAGTTCTTC.

In its sample, this clonotype was seen a few times. The V gene is TRBV6-8, the J gene TRBJ2-7; the D is unclear. The CDR3 covers 13 residues. V lost 10 bases, J lost 1 base, and 14 bases lay in between. The germline CDR1 and CDR2 sequences are MNHGY and SAAAGT. The CDR3 protein is CATARVGSYEQYF. CDR3 sequence (DNA): TGTGCCACCGCCCGGGTCGGATCCTACGAGCAGTACTTC.

This clonotype was observed at least ten times. The chain is built from TRBV7-4 and TRBJ2-3; D unclear. Looked up from germline, CDR1 is SGHVT and CDR2 is SQSDAQ. CDR3 length equals 15 residues. V lost 1 base and J lost 2, with 10 bases in between. The CDR3 is CASSLVGILTDTQYF. The DNA of the CDR3 is TGTGCCAGCAGCTTAGTGGGCATCCTCACAGATACGCAGTATTTT.

The genes are TRBV29-1 and TRBJ2-3; D unresolved. Trimming cost V 3 bases and J 4 bases, with 14 bases left between them. Per the germline V gene, CDR1 is SQVTM and CDR2 is ANQGSEA. The CDR3 has 14 amino acids. CDR3 nucleotide sequence: TGCAGCGTTGATACTGCGGCCGGTTCAGATACGCAGTATTTT. This gives the protein CSVDTAAGSDTQYF.

This clonotype was detected many times. V usage is TRBV7-2 and J usage is TRBJ1-5; possibly TRBD1 for D (5 bases). V was trimmed by 3 bases and J by 7 bases, leaving 13 bases between them. CDR1 is SGHTA, CDR2 FQGNSA, per germline. This CDR3 is 14 amino acids long. DNA of the CDR3: TGTGCCAGCAGCTTTAGCAGGGATAACCAGCCCCAGCATTTT. It codes for CASSFSRDNQPQHF.

The table lists this clonotype with many counts. This chain joins TRBV7-2 and TRBJ1-5; TRBD1 matches at 8 bases. V lost 1 base and J lost 6; bases outside the gene matches: 8. This CDR3 contains 16 residues. In germline, CDR1 is SGHTA, CDR2 FQGNSA. The CDR3 nucleotides read TGTGCCAGCAGCTTAGTCGGTACAGGGGGGGGTCAGCCCCAGCATTTT. Amino acid sequence: CASSLVGTGGGQPQHF.

This clonotype was seen more than once but under ten times. V usage is TRBV12-3 or TRBV12-4 and J usage is TRBJ2-5; TRBD2 might be the D (7 bases). The ends were cut back, 2 bases at V and 2 bases at J, with 15 bases in the middle. CDR3 length equals 16 residues. The CDR3 is CASSLSTGGRQETQYF. The CDR3 DNA reads as TGTGCCAGCAGTTTATCCACCGGGGGGCGTCAAGAGACCCAGTACTTC.

The table lists this clonotype with a few counts. The V gene is TRBV11-2, the J gene TRBJ2-7, with 7 positions matching TRBD1. Trimming removed 3 bases from V and 3 bases from J; junction bases left unmatched: 17. The germline CDR1 and CDR2 sequences are SGHAT and FQNNGV. This CDR3 comprises 18 residues. In nucleotides, the CDR3 is TGTGCCAGCAGCTTCGACAGTTGGACAGGCGCAACAGTCTACGAGCAGTACTTC. It is translated as CASSFDSWTGATVYEQYF.

The V call is TRBV11-2, the J call TRBJ1-4; D possibly corresponds to TRBD1 (5 bases). Germline V gene sequence: CDR1 SGHAT, CDR2 FQNNGV. The CDR3 loop spans 18 amino acids. V shed 3 bases and J shed 5 bases, with 22 bases lying between them. The chain's CDR3 is CASSFSGDLRDPNEKLFF. DNA for the CDR3: TGTGCCAGCAGCTTCAGCGGGGACCTAAGGGATCCCAATGAAAAACTGTTTTTT.

Only a few counts were recorded for this clonotype. The rearrangement joins TRBV28 to TRBJ2-1; a possible D gene is TRBD2 (5 bases). The CDR3 has 14 amino acids. From germline, CDR1 is MDHEN and CDR2 SYDVKM. The V end lost 5 bases, the J end lost 7 bases, and 15 bases lay between the germline ends. This CDR3 is CASSGRLARNEQFF. CDR3 bases: TGTGCCAGCAGTGGCCGCCTAGCTAGGAATGAGCAGTTCTTC.

The V and J genes are TRBV4-1 and TRBJ2-3, with D unclear. Germline assignment: CDR1 MGHRA and CDR2 YSYEKL. V was shortened by 0 bases and J by 6 bases, with 4 bases between the two germline ends. The CDR3 has 12 amino acids. The CDR3 DNA reads as TGCGCCAGCAGCCAAGATTATGATACGCAGTATTTT. This translates into CASSQDYDTQYF.

In this sample, this clonotype turned up many times. The chain uses TRBV11-2 and TRBJ2-1; 8 nucleotides align to TRBD2. V trimming: 3 bases; J trimming: 2 bases; junction bases outside the gene matches: 3. The CDR3 has 15 residues. The germline gives CDR1 SGHAT, CDR2 FQNNGV. The CDR3 DNA sequence: TGTGCCAGCAGCTTCTTACTAGCGGCCTACAATGAGCAGTTCTTC. This gives the protein CASSFLLAAYNEQFF.

This chain uses TRBV12-3 or TRBV12-4 with TRBJ2-5; tentatively, D is TRBD1 or TRBD2 (6 bases each). With 7 bases removed from V and 13 bases from J, the gap between germline ends came to 25 bases. This CDR3 region has 14 residues. CDR3 amino acids: CASTLAGAPRGMYF. CDR3 DNA: TGTGCCAGCACCTTGGCAGGGGCCCCTCGGGGGATGTACTTC.

This clonotype occurred many times. The rearrangement uses TRBV7-8 and TRBJ2-7, with a weak D call TRBD2 (5 bases). CDR3 size: 13 residues. From germline, CDR1 is SGHVS and CDR2 FQNEAQ. V shed 8 bases and J shed 2 bases, with 13 bases lying between them. The CDR3 DNA follows: TGTGCCAGCGGTACCGGGATCCCCTACGAGCAGTACTTC. Translating it yields CASGTGIPYEQYF. The full variable domain, its missing parts supplied by reference TRBV7-8 and TRBJ2-7, is GAGVSQSPRYKVAKRGQDVALRCDPISGHVSLFWYQQALGQGPEFLTYFQNEAQLDKSGLPSDRFFAERPEGSVSTLKIQRTQQEDSAVYLCASGTGIPYEQYFGPGTRLTVT.

The rearrangement joins TRBV4-2 to TRBJ1-6; D not certain. V was trimmed by 8 bases and J by 11 bases, leaving 7 bases between them. The CDR3 sequence is 10 residues long. Germline-derived CDR1 and CDR2 are LGHNA and YNFKEQ. This chain's CDR3 is CASGRAPLHF. The CDR3 DNA follows: TGTGCCAGCGGGAGGGCACCCCTCCACTTT.

This clonotype was seen repeatedly, ten times or more. At one of its ends the junction is not consistent with the germline gene, which may arise from a read error. This chain connects TRBV28 to TRBJ1-1; no reliable D call. From germline, CDR1 is MDHEN and CDR2 SYDVKM. This CDR3 spans 11 amino acids. The CDR3 loop is CASSSLGPHHF. CDR3 sequence (DNA): TGTGCCAGCAGTTCACTCGGGCCGCATCATTTC.

This chain links TRBV29-1 with TRBJ2-3, with D maybe TRBD1 (5 bases). The CDR3 totals 15 residues. Germline lookup yields CDR1 SQVTM and CDR2 ANQGSEA. V lost 2 bases and J 0 bases, leaving 12 bases between the germline ends. CDR3: CSVESGFYSTDTQYF. The CDR3 DNA reads TGCAGCGTTGAATCAGGGTTCTATAGCACAGATACGCAGTATTTT.

In its sample, this clonotype was seen many times. The rearrangement joins TRBV7-2 to TRBJ2-7, with TRBD2 matching 7 bases. The CDR3 runs to 16 residues. J was trimmed by 6 bases and V by 3 bases; bases with no gene match: 14. Germline CDR1 is SGHTA and CDR2 is FQGNSA. The CDR3 region is CASSFGLRRTSLEQYF. The CDR3 nucleotides read TGTGCCAGCAGCTTTGGTCTCAGGCGGACTAGTCTCGAGCAGTACTTC.

This sequence joins TRBV20-1 and TRBJ2-3; TRBD2 matches 11 bases. This CDR3 region has 19 residues. CDR1 is DFQATT and CDR2 is SNEGSKA in the germline V gene (reference sequence). V lost 3 bases and J lost 5; bases outside the gene matches: 19. In DNA, the CDR3 is TGCAGTGCTAGCCCTGTTGGGTGGCTAGCGGGGGGCTTAGGAGATACGCAGTATTTT. It codes for CSASPVGWLAGGLGDTQYF.

V gene TRBV19 combines with J gene TRBJ2-3; 12 bases match TRBD2. Per germline, CDR1 LNHDA and CDR2 SQIVND (reference sequence). There are 16 residues in the CDR3. V lost 5 bases and J lost 3; bases outside the gene matches: 6. This CDR3 is CASSPRLAGATDTQYF. CDR3 sequence (DNA): TGTGCCAGTAGTCCCCGACTAGCGGGAGCTACAGATACGCAGTATTTT.

This clonotype was seen ten or more times. The chain uses TRBV7-2 and TRBJ2-6; no clear D. CDR3 size: 15 residues. Per the germline V gene, CDR1 is SGHTA and CDR2 is FQGNSA. Trimming pared 3 bases from V and 2 bases from J, leaving 8 bases between. DNA of the CDR3: TGTGCCAGCAGCTTCCCCCCCCCTGGGGCCAACGTCCTGACTTTC. It codes for CASSFPPPGANVLTF.

The gene calls are TRBV6-2 or TRBV6-3 and TRBJ1-5; D gene ambiguous. Trimming pared 6 bases from V and 3 bases from J, leaving 15 bases between. The germline gives CDR1 MNHEY, CDR2 SVGEGT. The CDR3 runs 15 residues. The CDR3 is CASRERRNSNQPQHF. CDR3 bases: TGTGCCAGCAGGGAACGACGGAACTCCAATCAGCCCCAGCATTTT.

V and J are TRBV24-1 and TRBJ1-5; a possible D gene is TRBD1 (5 bases). CDR1 and CDR2 from the germline V gene are KGHDR and SFDVKD. Trimming removed 7 bases at V and 4 bases at J, with 25 bases between. This CDR3 spans 18 amino acids. The DNA for the CDR3 is TGTGCCACCAGCCCGGACATACAAAAACCCGCTATTAATCAGCCCCAGCATTTT. It is translated as CATSPDIQKPAINQPQHF.

Ten or more counts support this clonotype. For the CDR3, the DNA is TGTGCCAGCAGCTACCGGGACCTGGACTCACCCCTCCACTTT. Amino acids: CASSYRDLDSPLHF. This chain uses TRBV7-2 with TRBJ1-6; tentative D call: TRBD1 (5 bases). From germline, CDR1 is SGHTA and CDR2 FQGNSA. The CDR3 contains 14 residues. V was shortened by 4 bases and J by 10 bases, with 14 bases between the two germline ends.

The genes are TRBV18 and TRBJ2-1; TRBD2 agrees at 9 bases. This CDR3 is built from 15 residues. V was pared by 3 bases and J by 7 bases, with 7 bases of the junction left unmatched. The germline gives CDR1 KGHSH, CDR2 LQKENI. The DNA for the CDR3 is TGTGCCAGCTCACCTAGGGCTAGCGGGACTAATGAGCAGTTCTTC. This sequence encodes CASSPRASGTNEQFF. Full variable domain (missing parts from reference TRBV18 and TRBJ2-1): NAGVMQNPRHLVRRRGQEARLRCSPMKGHSHVYWYRQLPEEGLKFMVYLQKENIIDESGMPKERFSAEFPKEGPSILRIQQVVRGDSAAYFCASSPRASGTNEQFFGPGTRLTVL.

This rearrangement joins TRBV12-3 or TRBV12-4 to TRBJ2-5; no definite D call. Between the trimmed V and J ends, which lost 4 bases and 4 bases, there was a span of 13 bases. This CDR3 is built from 14 residues. The CDR3 here is CASSSRLGRETQYF. The CDR3, as DNA: TGTGCCAGCAGTTCTCGACTGGGCCGAGAGACCCAGTACTTC.

The chain carries TRBV5-4 and TRBJ1-2; D is ambiguous. V lost 2 bases, J lost 8 bases, and 10 bases lay in between. Germline lookup yields CDR1 SGHNT and CDR2 YYREEE (reference sequence). CDR3 size: 12 residues. Here the CDR3 DNA reads TGTGCCAGCAGCTTCTCCCGCCTGGGCTACACCTTC. Translating gives CASSFSRLGYTF.

This clonotype came up once. The chain combines TRBV10-3 with TRBJ2-7, with 11 nucleotides matching TRBD1. Trimming at V came to 10 bases and at J to 4 bases, leaving 6 bases not matched to a gene. There are 13 residues in the CDR3. Germline V CDR1 and CDR2: ENHRY, SYGVKD. CDR3 in DNA: TGTGCCACAGGACAGGGGGCAGTGTACGAGCAGTACTTC. Translating gives CATGQGAVYEQYF.

This clonotype was picked up many times. The J gene is TRBJ1-1, the V gene TRBV7-2; D is ambiguous. Trimming removed 1 base from V and 3 bases from J, with 12 bases in between. CDR1 SGHTA and CDR2 FQGNSA come from the germline V gene. The CDR3 is made up of 15 amino acids. CDR3 in amino acids: CASSLVVPGHTEAFF. The CDR3 bases are TGTGCCAGCAGCTTAGTTGTCCCAGGCCACACTGAAGCTTTCTTT.

This clonotype was detected only once. J is TRBJ2-3 and V is TRBV10-3; a possible D gene is TRBD1 (9 bases). The CDR3 is 18 residues long. The V end lost 9 bases, the J end lost 4 bases, and 29 bases lay between the germline ends. Germline values: CDR1 ENHRY, CDR2 SYGVKD. CDR3 loop: CAMTAGQGRRGAADTQYF. CDR3 nucleotide sequence: TGTGCCATGACTGCGGGACAGGGTAGGCGGGGGGCAGCAGATACGCAGTATTTT.

The table lists this clonotype with a few counts. CDR3 sequence reads: CATSDPGGPNEQFF. In DNA form, the CDR3 reads TGTGCCACCAGTGACCCGGGAGGGCCCAATGAGCAGTTCTTC. The V call is TRBV24-1, the J call TRBJ2-1; TRBD2 matches 8 bases. Germline-derived CDR1 and CDR2 are KGHDR and SFDVKD. The CDR3 is 14 residues long. With V trimmed by 4 bases and J by 6 bases, 4 bases remained unmatched.

This clonotype has a handful of counts. J is TRBJ2-7 and V is TRBV18; D may correspond to TRBD1 or TRBD2 (5 bases each). Germline V gene lookup returns CDR1 KGHSH and CDR2 LQKENI. The CDR3 loop spans 15 amino acids. Trimming took off 0 bases at V and 1 base at J, with 10 bases between the two ends. This chain's CDR3 is CASSPPVGDSYEQYF. In nucleotides, the CDR3 is TGTGCCAGCTCACCACCCGTGGGGGATTCCTACGAGCAGTACTTC.